This is a list of T cell receptor beta chains from one sample in a study of T cell repertoires in cytomegalovirus infection. TCRdb independently ran MiXCR on the reads; one entry per CDR3 protein. The table includes about 310,000 distinct CDR3 sequences, 8% to 10% detected once. The sequenced sample consisted of PBMCs. These receptor sequences come from a human donor in good health (CMV status not recorded). Some clones in this sample may be carry-over from other donors' samples. Each CDR3 is given with its conserved first and last residue. The D gene is left open where the match is weak. Not every row has a clone size; where given, it reads once, few, many or a size class.

V	J	size	D	CDR3	DNA
TRBV7-8	TRBJ1-5	many	TRBD1	CASSLEGQGLGQPQHF	TGTGCCAGCAGTCTAGAGGGACAGGGTTTAGGGCAGCCCCAGCATTTT
TRBV4-1	TRBJ2-2	many	TRBD2	CASSLPPGLAGYLANTGELFF	TGCGCCAGCAGCCTTCCCCCGGGACTAGCGGGTTACTTAGCGAACACCGGGGAGCTGTTTTTT
TRBV29-1	TRBJ2-5	-	-	CSVEDVRGGYF	TGCAGCGTTGAAGATGTGAGGGGTGGATACTTC
TRBV7-2	TRBJ1-4	-	-	CASSHNRAGPSEEKLFF	TGTGCCAGCAGCCATAATCGAGCGGGCCCCTCGGAGGAAAAACTGTTTTTT
TRBV9	TRBJ2-1	many	-	CASSPSSRTEDEQFF	TGTGCCAGCAGCCCGTCCTCCCGGACAGAGGATGAGCAGTTCTTC
TRBV20-1	TRBJ1-6	many	TRBD1	CSASPTGGRGFSSYNSPLHF	TGCAGTGCTAGCCCGACAGGGGGCCGGGGGTTTAGCTCCTATAATTCACCCCTCCACTTT
TRBV20-1	TRBJ2-5	many	TRBD2	CSAGRTSGETQYF	TGCAGTGCTGGCCGGACTAGCGGAGAGACCCAGTACTTC
TRBV7-8	TRBJ2-2	many	-	CASSPWEGGTGELFF	TGTGCCAGCAGCCCGTGGGAAGGGGGTACCGGGGAGCTGTTTTTT
TRBV20-1	TRBJ1-5	few	-	CSARKARGLNQPQHF	TGCAGTGCTAGAAAGGCCAGGGGACTCAATCAGCCCCAGCATTTT
TRBV7-9	TRBJ2-3	many	TRBD2	CASSSSGGGTDTQYF	TGTGCCAGCAGCTCTAGCGGGGGCGGCACAGATACGCAGTATTTT
TRBV12-3/TRBV12-4	TRBJ2-4	-	-	CASSFQGSLYRNIQYF	TGTGCCAGCAGTTTCCAGGGGTCTTTATATAGAAACATTCAGTACTTC
TRBV19	TRBJ1-5	many	-	CASRGGSNQPQHF	TGTGCCAGTAGAGGGGGAAGCAATCAGCCCCAGCATTTT
TRBV7-2	TRBJ2-5	many	-	CASSFGNAETQYF	TGTGCCAGCAGCTTCGGAAATGCCGAGACCCAGTACTTC
TRBV2	TRBJ1-4	few	-	CASGPNEKLFF	TGTGCCAGCGGCCCAAATGAAAAACTGTTTTTT
TRBV29-1	TRBJ1-2	-	-	CSVDPSGRFYGYTF	TGCAGCGTTGACCCCTCGGGCAGATTCTATGGCTACACCTTC
TRBV6-5	TRBJ2-1	many	-	CASSPGNYNEQFF	TGTGCCAGCAGTCCCGGGAATTACAATGAGCAGTTCTTC
TRBV20-1	TRBJ1-5	many	-	CSARDTGYSGQPQHF	TGCAGTGCTAGAGACACAGGGTACTCGGGTCAGCCCCAGCATTTT